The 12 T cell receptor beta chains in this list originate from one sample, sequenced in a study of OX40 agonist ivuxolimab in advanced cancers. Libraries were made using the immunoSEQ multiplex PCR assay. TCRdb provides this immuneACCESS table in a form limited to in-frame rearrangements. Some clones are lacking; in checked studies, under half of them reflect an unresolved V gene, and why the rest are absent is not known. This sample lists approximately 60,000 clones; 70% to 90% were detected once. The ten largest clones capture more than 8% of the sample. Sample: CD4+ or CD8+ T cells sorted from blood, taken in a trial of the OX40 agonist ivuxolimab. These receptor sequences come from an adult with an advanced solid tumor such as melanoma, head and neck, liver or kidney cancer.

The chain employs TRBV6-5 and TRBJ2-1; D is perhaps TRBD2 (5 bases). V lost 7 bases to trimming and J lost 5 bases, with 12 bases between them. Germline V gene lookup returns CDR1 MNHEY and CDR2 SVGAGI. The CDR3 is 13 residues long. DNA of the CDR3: TGTGCCAGCATGCGGGTGATTAACAATGAGCAGTTCTTC. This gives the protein CASMRVINNEQFF.

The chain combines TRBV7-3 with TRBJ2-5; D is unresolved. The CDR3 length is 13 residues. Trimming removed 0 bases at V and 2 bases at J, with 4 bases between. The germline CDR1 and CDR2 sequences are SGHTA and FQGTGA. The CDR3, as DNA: TGTGCCAGCAGCTTAACTTTACAAGAGACCCAGTACTTC. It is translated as CASSLTLQETQYF.

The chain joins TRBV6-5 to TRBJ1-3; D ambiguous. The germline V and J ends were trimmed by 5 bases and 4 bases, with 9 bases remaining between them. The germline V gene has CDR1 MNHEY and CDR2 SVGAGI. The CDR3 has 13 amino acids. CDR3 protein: CASSTRAGNTIYF. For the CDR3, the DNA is TGTGCCAGCAGTACCCGAGCCGGAAACACCATATATTTT.

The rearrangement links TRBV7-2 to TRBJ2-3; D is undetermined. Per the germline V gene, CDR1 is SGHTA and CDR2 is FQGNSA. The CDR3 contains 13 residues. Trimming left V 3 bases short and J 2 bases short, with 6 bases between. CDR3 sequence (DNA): TGTGCCAGCAGCTTCACTAACACAGATACGCAGTATTTT. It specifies CASSFTNTDTQYF.

For the CDR3, the DNA is TGTGCCAGCTCACCGACCGACAGGGCCAATCAGCCCCAGCATTTT. This gives the protein CASSPTDRANQPQHF. V usage is TRBV18 and J usage is TRBJ1-5, with 7 bases matching TRBD1. This CDR3 is 15 amino acids long. CDR1 KGHSH and CDR2 LQKENI come from the germline V gene. After removal of 3 bases from V and 3 bases from J, the junction contained 5 bases not matched to a gene.

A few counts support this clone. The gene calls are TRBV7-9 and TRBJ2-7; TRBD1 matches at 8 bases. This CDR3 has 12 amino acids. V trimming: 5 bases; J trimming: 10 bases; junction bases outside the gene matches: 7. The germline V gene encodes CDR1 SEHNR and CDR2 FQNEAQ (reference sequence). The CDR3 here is CASSRADRDQYF. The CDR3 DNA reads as TGTGCCAGCAGCCGCGCGGACAGGGACCAGTACTTC.

The CDR3 is CASSAGTGLEEWSNEKLFF. The CDR3 DNA follows: TGTGCCAGCAGTGCCGGGACAGGGTTAGAAGAGTGGTCTAATGAAAAACTGTTTTTT. The chain recombines TRBV2 with TRBJ1-4; 9 nucleotides line up with TRBD1. Trimming removed 4 bases from V and 3 bases from J; junction bases left unmatched: 15. Looked up from germline, CDR1 is SNHLY and CDR2 is FYNNEI. The CDR3 sequence is 19 residues long.

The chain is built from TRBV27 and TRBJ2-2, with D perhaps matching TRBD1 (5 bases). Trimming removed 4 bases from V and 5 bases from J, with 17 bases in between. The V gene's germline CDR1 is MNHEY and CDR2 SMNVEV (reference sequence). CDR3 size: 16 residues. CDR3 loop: CASSSSGQLVTGELFF. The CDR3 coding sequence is TGTGCCAGCAGTTCCTCCGGACAACTCGTAACCGGGGAGCTGTTTTTT.

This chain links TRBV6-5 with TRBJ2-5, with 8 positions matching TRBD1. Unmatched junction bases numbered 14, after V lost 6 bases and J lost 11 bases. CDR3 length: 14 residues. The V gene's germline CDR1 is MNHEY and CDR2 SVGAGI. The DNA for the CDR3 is TGTGCCAGCAGCTACCGGGACAGGTCCTACCAGCAGTACTTC. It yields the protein CASSYRDRSYQQYF.

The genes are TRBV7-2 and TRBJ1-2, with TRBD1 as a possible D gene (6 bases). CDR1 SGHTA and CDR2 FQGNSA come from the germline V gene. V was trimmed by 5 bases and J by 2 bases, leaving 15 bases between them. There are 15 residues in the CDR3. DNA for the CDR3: TGTGCCAGCAGCCCGGGGGCAGCTCTAAACTATGGCTACACCTTC. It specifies CASSPGAALNYGYTF.

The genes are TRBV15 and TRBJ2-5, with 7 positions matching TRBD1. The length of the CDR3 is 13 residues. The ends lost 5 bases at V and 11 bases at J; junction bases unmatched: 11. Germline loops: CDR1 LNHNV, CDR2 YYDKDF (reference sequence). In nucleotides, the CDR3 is TGTGCCACCAGCGGTAGACAGGGCTGGGAGCAGTACTTC. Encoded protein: CATSGRQGWEQYF.

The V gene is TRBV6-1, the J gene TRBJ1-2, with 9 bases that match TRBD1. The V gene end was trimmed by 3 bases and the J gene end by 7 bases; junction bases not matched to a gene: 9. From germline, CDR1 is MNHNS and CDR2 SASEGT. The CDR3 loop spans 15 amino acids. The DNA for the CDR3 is TGTGCCAGCAGTGATATGCCCGGGACAGGGAGTGGCTACACCTTC. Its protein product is CASSDMPGTGSGYTF.